The next 22 T cell receptor beta chains were all read from a single sample in a study of control samples from healthy donors and cancer patients. The assay was immunoSEQ multiplex PCR, and TCRdb's table has in-frame clones only and misses some. The table lists over 70,000 clones, less than 90% of them singletons. The sequencing sample was made of blood. The source is a woman aged 60-75 years in good health.

The V call is TRBV30, the J call TRBJ1-4; D perhaps matches TRBD1 (5 bases). CDR3 length equals 12 residues. V was cut by 5 bases and J by 7 bases, with 11 bases left in between. Germline CDR1 reads GTSNPN; CDR2 reads SVGIG (reference sequence). CDR3 sequence (DNA): TGTGCCTGGCTACGGGGGGGTGAAAAACTGTTTTTT. This codes for CAWLRGGEKLFF.

The chain recombines TRBV5-1 with TRBJ1-3; D uncertain. With 0 bases removed from V and 0 bases from J, the gap between germline ends came to 4 bases. CDR3 length equals 14 residues. CDR1 is SGHRS and CDR2 is YFSETQ in the germline V gene. CDR3 DNA sequence: TGCGCCAGCAGCTTGGGGGGCTCTGGAAACACCATATATTTT. Its translation is CASSLGGSGNTIYF.

The rearrangement joins TRBV27 to TRBJ2-3; 9 bases are a match to TRBD1. Losses at the gene ends were 5 bases for V and 4 bases for J; bases not matched to a gene: 7. Germline V CDR1 and CDR2: MNHEY, SMNVEV (reference sequence). The CDR3 spans 15 residues. Here the CDR3 DNA reads TGTGCCAGCAGTCTACCGGGACAGGGCCCAGATACGCAGTATTTT. Its protein is CASSLPGQGPDTQYF.

This clone was seen more than once but under ten times. V gene TRBV27 combines with J gene TRBJ2-7, with TRBD1 matching 9 bases. The CDR3 is 15 amino acids. Germline V CDR1 and CDR2: MNHEY, SMNVEV (reference sequence). The V gene end was trimmed by 5 bases and the J gene end by 7 bases; junction bases not matched to a gene: 12. The CDR3 bases are TGTGCCAGCAGTCGAAACTTGGACAGGGGCTTTGAGCAGTACTTC. Protein product: CASSRNLDRGFEQYF.

This clone came up once. The gene calls are TRBV2 and TRBJ2-2; 7 bases map to TRBD2. The junction had 10 bases not matched to a gene; V was cut back by 4 bases and J by 2 bases. The CDR3 covers 17 residues. Germline V lookup: CDR1 SNHLY, CDR2 FYNNEI. As DNA, the CDR3 is TGTGCCAGCAGTGCCTCCGGGACTATCATCAACACCGGGGAGCTGTTTTTT. This encodes CASSASGTIINTGELFF.

The rearrangement links TRBV3-1 (or the pseudogene TRBV3-2) to TRBJ1-1; tentative D call: TRBD1 (5 bases). Between the trimmed V and J ends, which lost 0 bases and 14 bases, there was a span of 13 bases. Looked up from germline, CDR1 is LGHDT and CDR2 is YNNKEL (reference sequence). The CDR3 has 12 residues. In DNA form, the CDR3 reads TGTGCCAGCAGCCAAGAATGGCAGGGAGTATTCTTT. It specifies CASSQEWQGVFF.

The chain couples TRBV3-1 (or the pseudogene TRBV3-2) to TRBJ2-1; D remains unclear. The CDR3 runs 11 residues. The germline gives CDR1 LGHDT, CDR2 YNNKEL (reference sequence). V lost 5 bases and J 10 bases, leaving 9 bases between the germline ends. This CDR3 is CASSSVSEQFF. The CDR3 coding sequence is TGTGCCAGCAGCAGTGTTTCGGAGCAGTTCTTC.

V gene TRBV24-1 combines with J gene TRBJ1-2; perhaps TRBD1 as D (5 bases). CDR1 and CDR2 (germline): KGHDR, SFDVKD. The ends were cut back, 6 bases at V and 1 base at J, with 11 bases in the middle. CDR3 length: 14 residues. In nucleotides, the CDR3 is TGTGCCACCAGTAGAACAGGTGTTAACTATGGCTACACCTTC. This codes for CATSRTGVNYGYTF.

This rearrangement joins TRBV6-1 to TRBJ2-3; the D is unclear. The V end was cut by 1 base, the J end by 4 bases, with 9 bases between. The germline V gene encodes CDR1 MNHNS and CDR2 SASEGT. This CDR3 has 14 residues. The CDR3 is CASSEGSDPDTQYF. The CDR3 DNA reads TGTGCCAGCAGTGAAGGGAGCGACCCAGATACGCAGTATTTT.

The chain joins TRBV28 to TRBJ2-1; possibly TRBD2 for D (5 bases). The CDR3 runs 15 residues. Germline CDR1 reads MDHEN; CDR2 reads SYDVKM. V was clipped by 6 bases and J by 8 bases, with 20 bases between them. As DNA, the CDR3 is TGTGCCAGCAGCCAGACTACCCCCCGGCCCCATGAGCAGTTCTTC. This codes for CASSQTTPRPHEQFF.

This rearrangement joins TRBV7-9 to TRBJ2-5; possibly TRBD2 for D (6 bases). The CDR3 loop spans 14 amino acids. V was cut by 2 bases and J by 2 bases, with 9 bases left in between. The germline V gene has CDR1 SEHNR and CDR2 FQNEAQ (reference sequence). This chain's CDR3 is CASSLIAGQETQYF. CDR3 nucleotides: TGTGCCAGCAGCTTAATTGCGGGGCAAGAGACCCAGTACTTC.

This sequence joins TRBV5-6 and TRBJ1-3, with a possible D match to TRBD1 (6 bases). This CDR3 has 13 amino acids. CDR1 and CDR2 from the germline V gene are SGHDT and YYEEEE. Deletions cut 5 bases from V and 5 bases from J, with 11 bases between. The CDR3 protein is CASRSGARNTIYF. Here the CDR3 DNA reads TGTGCCAGCAGGTCAGGGGCCCGAAACACCATATATTTT.

Of note for this clone: A read error may produce the germline difference seen at one junction end. V gene TRBV18 combines with J gene TRBJ2-7, with a weak D call TRBD1 (5 bases). The CDR3 contains 15 residues. The germline V gene encodes CDR1 KGHSH and CDR2 LQKENI. The CDR3 DNA reads TGTGCCAGCTCAACACCGACAGATTCGGGCTACGAGCAGTACTTC. Its protein is CASSTPTDSGYEQYF.

This clone was counted a single time. The chain carries TRBV18 and TRBJ1-1; a possible D gene is TRBD1 (6 bases). Germline V gene data show CDR1 as KGHSH and CDR2 as LQKENI. V lost 3 bases, J lost 1 base, and 9 bases lay in between. This CDR3 is 14 amino acids long. CDR3 DNA: TGTGCCAGCTCACCGACAGGATCGAACACTGAAGCTTTCTTT. Its protein is CASSPTGSNTEAFF. The full variable domain, with the rest looked up from reference TRBV18 and TRBJ1-1, is NAGVMQNPRHLVRRRGQEARLRCSPMKGHSHVYWYRQLPEEGLKFMVYLQKENIIDESGMPKERFSAEFPKEGPSILRIQQVVRGDSAAYFCASSPTGSNTEAFFGQGTRLTVV.

CDR3: CASTGPNTEAFF. CDR3 sequence (DNA): TGTGCCAGCACAGGACCGAACACTGAAGCTTTCTTT. The chain is built from TRBV12-3 or TRBV12-4 and TRBJ1-1; D is undetermined. The CDR3 is 12 residues long. Trimming removed 7 bases at V and 1 base at J, with 7 bases between.

J is TRBJ2-1 and V is TRBV7-3; 8 positions match TRBD2. This CDR3 spans 15 amino acids. Germline V gene data show CDR1 as SGHTA and CDR2 as FQGTGA. Unmatched junction bases numbered 3, after V lost 1 base and J lost 4 bases. The CDR3 coding sequence is TGTGCCAGCAGCTTAAGGTCTAGCGGGTACAATGAGCAGTTCTTC. Amino acids: CASSLRSSGYNEQFF.

The rearrangement uses TRBV7-9 and TRBJ1-2; D not resolved. This CDR3 is 12 amino acids long. The V end lost 3 bases, the J end lost 14 bases, and 16 bases lay between the germline ends. Germline V gene lookup returns CDR1 SEHNR and CDR2 FQNEAQ (reference sequence). This chain's CDR3 is CASSLQSGSPTF. For the CDR3, the DNA is TGTGCCAGCAGCTTGCAATCGGGAAGTCCGACCTTC.

The V and J genes are TRBV5-1 and TRBJ2-3, with 11 bases fitting TRBD1. CDR1 and CDR2 from the germline V gene are SGHRS and YFSETQ. Trimming took 7 bases from V and 4 from J; bases not matched to a gene: 5. The CDR3 length is 14 residues. DNA for the CDR3: TGCGCCAGCGGGGGACAGGGGGGTCCAGATACGCAGTATTTT. Its translation is CASGGQGGPDTQYF.

For the CDR3, the DNA is TGTGCCTGGAGTGCGATCAATGAGCAGTTCTTC. Translated, it gives CAWSAINEQFF. The chain uses TRBV30 and TRBJ2-1, with D unclear. V lost 1 base to trimming and J lost 6 bases, with 4 bases between them. CDR1 and CDR2 (germline): GTSNPN, SVGIG (reference sequence). CDR3 length: 11 amino acids. Variable domain in full (rest from reference TRBV30 and TRBJ2-1): SQTIHQWPATLVQPVGSPLSLECTVEGTSNPNLYWYRQAAGRGLQLLFYSVGIGQISSEVPQNLSASRPQDRQFILSSKKLLLSDSGFYLCAWSAINEQFFGPGTRLTVL.

The chain couples TRBV6-1 to TRBJ1-1; no clear D gene. The V end lost 2 bases, the J end lost 1 base, and 23 bases lay between the germline ends. Germline loops: CDR1 MNHNS, CDR2 SASEGT. This CDR3 contains 19 residues. CDR3 region: CASSEIVFGRLTWNTEAFF. The DNA of the CDR3 is TGTGCCAGCAGTGAAATCGTGTTTGGGAGGCTCACCTGGAACACTGAAGCTTTCTTT.

The V and J genes are TRBV5-4 and TRBJ2-7; 9 nucleotides agree with TRBD1. CDR3 length equals 14 residues. Germline V gene lookup returns CDR1 SGHNT and CDR2 YYREEE (reference sequence). V shed 2 bases and J 3 bases; nucleotides not matched to a gene: 3. CDR3 region: CASSFGQGRYEQYF. CDR3 DNA sequence: TGTGCCAGCAGCTTTGGACAGGGGCGCTACGAGCAGTACTTC.

This chain links TRBV9 with TRBJ2-1, with TRBD2 matching 10 bases. Germline V gene data show CDR1 as SGDLS and CDR2 as YYNGEE. The CDR3 is 16 amino acids. Trimming removed 0 bases from V and 6 bases from J; junction bases left unmatched: 6. CDR3 nucleotides: TGTGCCAGCAGCGTAGCCCCGCTAGCGGGGGTCAATGAGCAGTTCTTC. Encoded protein: CASSVAPLAGVNEQFF.